This TCR beta chain was sequenced during a study of OX40 agonist ivuxolimab in advanced cancers. Study summary: Dose-escalation patients had hepatocellular carcinoma, melanoma, renal cell or head and neck cancer. Eligibility admitted prior anti-PD-1, anti-PD-L1 or anti-CTLA-4 therapy; approximately 40% had some.

Profiling relied on immunoSEQ multiplex PCR, and the TCRdb table lists in-frame clones only, not all of them. This table holds some 96,000 clones, approximately 90% found once. Germline V CDR1 and CDR2: SGDLS, YYNGEE. Trimming cost V 6 bases and J 6 bases, with 18 bases left between them. This CDR3 spans 15 amino acids. Remarks on this clone: Its cognate antigen is unknown.

Whole-study findings and limits: Relative to CD4+ cells, CD8+ T cells on average had more expanded clones. The specificity for antigen of the expanded peripheral T cells was not determined.

The sequencing used CD4+ or CD8+ T cells sorted from blood, collected in a trial of the OX40 agonist ivuxolimab. The receptor comes from an adult with an advanced solid tumor such as melanoma, head and neck, liver or kidney cancer. V and J are TRBV9 and TRBJ1-4; D might be TRBD1 (5 bases). The CDR3 sequence: CASTGGADLDEKLFF. The CDR3 DNA sequence: TGTGCCAGCACTGGTGGGGCAGATCTCGATGAAAAACTGTTTTTT.